This T cell receptor (beta chain) was identified in a study of T cell repertoires in cytomegalovirus infection. Looking at the study overall: Researchers turned to recently identified HLA-C-restricted CMV epitopes as well as well-studied HLA-B-restricted ones. Matching HLA type and CMV infection were both indicated by public TCR beta signatures.

The CDR3 runs 11 residues. Trimming took off 5 bases at V and 6 bases at J, with 7 bases between the two ends. Germline loops: CDR1 ENHRY, CDR2 SYGVKD. Broader study findings: Of the TCR beta families, the public ones yielded a cumulative frequency that identified carriers of CMV plus the relevant HLA. CMV-specific TCR beta clonotypes restricted by HLA-C dominated the ex vivo response.

TCRdb passed the reads through MiXCR, listing each CDR3 protein once. The profile covers fewer than 1,000,000 distinct CDR3 sequences, with around 30% appearing a single time and roughly 13% taken by the ten largest. With respect to this clonotype: Its matching antigen is unknown.

The specimen was cultured CD8+ T cells from PBMCs, collected from culture after CMV antigen stimulation. The sequence came from a human donor in good health (CMV status not recorded). Some clones in this sample may be carry-over from other donors' samples. The chain recombines TRBV10-3 with TRBJ1-1; D is unclear. This CDR3 is CAISQGAEAFF. The DNA of the CDR3 is TGTGCCATCAGTCAAGGCGCTGAAGCTTTCTTT.